This TCR beta chain was retrieved from a study of T cell responses to AZD1222 COVID-19 vaccine. For the study at large: Second doses at about 4 or about 12 weeks were pooled.

For this clone: Its antigen is undetermined.

Per the germline V gene, CDR1 is SGHTA and CDR2 is FQGTGA. J lost 6 bases, V lost 4 bases, and 9 bases had no gene match. This CDR3 spans 16 amino acids. The repertoire was sequenced with immunoSEQ multiplex PCR; TCRdb's copy has only in-frame clones and lacks some. The sample consists of 120,000 or so clones, 89% of them appearing once. Study observations and caveats: Clonal diversity may have been underestimated, and the donors were mostly white British, with more females than males.

The chain links TRBV7-3 to TRBJ2-1, with 10 bases lining up with TRBD2. Sequencing used peripheral blood, obtained on day 0 of AZD1222 vaccination. The receptor was derived from an adult in good health. CDR3 residues: CASSSVIAGGPNEQFF. The CDR3 bases are TGTGCCAGCAGCTCGGTTATAGCGGGAGGACCCAATGAGCAGTTCTTC.